The 3 T cell receptor beta chains presented below share a single source sample, sequenced in a study of PD-1 blockade in classical Hodgkin lymphoma. Repertoires were generated with immunoSEQ multiplex PCR, while TCRdb's copy carries only in-frame clones and drops some. The sample has nearly 100,000 clones, approximately 83% seen once. Each patient relapsed following autologous stem cell transplantation, and prior brentuximab vedotin exposure differed. This material consisted of peripheral blood mononuclear cells (PBMCs), taken at baseline. All receptors derive from a human donor with classical Hodgkin lymphoma.

This clone was seen a single time. The chain combines TRBV5-1 with TRBJ2-3; possible D gene TRBD1, 5 bases. This CDR3 contains 15 residues. V was cut by 3 bases and J by 1 base, with 12 bases left in between. CDR1 SGHRS and CDR2 YFSETQ come from the germline V gene. The CDR3 DNA reads as TGCGCCAGCAGCTCAGGGCCCGAAGGCACAGATACGCAGTATTTT. Encoded protein: CASSSGPEGTDTQYF.

This rearrangement joins TRBV6-6 to TRBJ1-4; TRBD1 is a possible D gene (5 bases). Between the trimmed V and J ends, which lost 2 bases and 3 bases, there was a span of 7 bases. The germline CDR1 and CDR2 sequences are MNHNY and SVGAGI (reference sequence). The CDR3 contains 14 residues. CDR3 nucleotides: TGTGCCAGCAGTTACCGGGACCCTAATGAAAAACTGTTTTTT. Translation: CASSYRDPNEKLFF.

The rearrangement joins TRBV30 to TRBJ1-1; D may be TRBD1 (6 bases). The CDR3 spans 13 residues. The V end lost 4 bases, the J end lost 4 bases, and 13 bases lay between the germline ends. The V gene's germline CDR1 is GTSNPN and CDR2 SVGIG (reference sequence). CDR3 sequence reads: CAWTRGRSTEAFF. The CDR3 DNA reads TGTGCCTGGACCAGGGGACGGAGCACTGAAGCTTTCTTT.